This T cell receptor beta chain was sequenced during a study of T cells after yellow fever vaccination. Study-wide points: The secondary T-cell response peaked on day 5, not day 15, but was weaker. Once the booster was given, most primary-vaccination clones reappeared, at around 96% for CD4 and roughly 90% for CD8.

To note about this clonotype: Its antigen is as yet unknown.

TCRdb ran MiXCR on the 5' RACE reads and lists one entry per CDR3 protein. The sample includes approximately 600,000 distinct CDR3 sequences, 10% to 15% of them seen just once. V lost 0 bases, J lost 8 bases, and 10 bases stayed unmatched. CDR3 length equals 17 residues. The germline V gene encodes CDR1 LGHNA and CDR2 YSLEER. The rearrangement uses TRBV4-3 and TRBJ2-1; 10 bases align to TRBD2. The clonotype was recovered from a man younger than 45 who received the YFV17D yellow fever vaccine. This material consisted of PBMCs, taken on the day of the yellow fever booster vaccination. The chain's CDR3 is CASSQDGPSGSGDEQFF. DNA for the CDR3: TGCGCCAGCAGCCAAGACGGACCTAGCGGGAGTGGGGATGAGCAGTTCTTC.